One and the same sample provided the 10 T cell receptor beta chains below, sequenced in a study of T cells in Graves' hyperthyroidism and ophthalmopathy (dated by TCRdb to about 2019). Receptors were amplified or captured by multiplex PCR. The sample was run on an Illumina HiSeq 2000. The TCR beta CDR3 regions were amplified from the RNA transcripts. The TCR CDR3 was subjected to a first round of RT-PCR using the HTBI primer set and the Qiagen OneStep RT-PCR kit. Through fastp at Q25 and MiXCR, TCRdb rebuilt clones from the public reads, retaining in-frame beta chains. CDR3 protein sequences are deduplicated, and each keeps its most common genes and DNA. The sample table contains hundreds of thousands of distinct CDR3 sequences; only one count was recorded for approximately 15% of them. The ten biggest clones cover approximately 8% of the sample. Sample: blood. Receptor source: a young woman with Graves' hyperthyroidism.

The rearrangement uses TRBV12-3 or TRBV12-4 and TRBJ1-4; D ambiguous. Trimming cost V 5 bases and J 4 bases, with 11 bases left between them. CDR3 size: 14 residues. CDR3 residues: CASSPDGRNEKLFF. The DNA of the CDR3 is TGTGCCAGCAGTCCCGACGGGCGTAATGAAAAACTGTTTTTT.

This clonotype was picked up many times. This sequence joins TRBV2 and TRBJ2-3; 7 bases line up with TRBD2. The CDR3 length is 14 residues. Germline assignment: CDR1 SNHLY and CDR2 FYNNEI. V was clipped by 8 bases and J by 0 bases; unmatched bases: 5. The CDR3 loop reads CASLPSGSTDTQYF. CDR3 sequence (DNA): TGTGCCAGCTTGCCTAGCGGAAGCACAGATACGCAGTATTTT.

This clonotype came up many times. This chain uses TRBV20-1 with TRBJ1-5; 10 bases fit TRBD1. The CDR3 loop spans 18 amino acids. CDR1 DFQATT and CDR2 SNEGSKA come from the germline V gene (reference sequence). V lost 0 bases, J lost 0 bases, and 8 bases stayed unmatched. The CDR3 bases are TGCAGTGCTAGAGAAGACAGGGGGCCCGATTATAGCAATCAGCCCCAGCATTTT. Encoded protein: CSAREDRGPDYSNQPQHF.

In regard to this clonotype: Being one base from a much bigger clone, this may be a read error. The chain combines TRBV4-1 with TRBJ2-1; TRBD2 matches at 11 bases. The germline gives CDR1 MGHRA, CDR2 YSYEKL. The CDR3 is 16 amino acids. CDR3 in DNA: TGCGCCAGCAGCCAAGCTGTAGCGGGGGGGAGGAATGAGCGGTTCTTC. Its translation: CASSQAVAGGRNERFF.

The chain carries TRBV15 and TRBJ1-5; the match to TRBD1 covers 7 bases. Unmatched junction bases numbered 9, after V lost 2 bases and J lost 2 bases. This CDR3 has 17 amino acids. CDR1 and CDR2 from the germline V gene are LNHNV and YYDKDF (reference sequence). The CDR3 DNA reads TGTGCCACCAGCAGAACCTCAGGGGGGGTGGGCAATCAGCCCCAGCATTTT. It specifies CATSRTSGGVGNQPQHF.

The genes are TRBV20-1 and TRBJ2-7; 8 positions match TRBD2. V was clipped by 1 base and J by 7 bases; unmatched bases: 9. There are 14 residues in the CDR3. Germline lookup yields CDR1 DFQATT and CDR2 SNEGSKA (reference sequence). The CDR3 here is CSARVAGRPREQYF. The CDR3 DNA reads as TGCAGTGCTAGAGTAGCGGGAAGGCCTCGAGAGCAGTACTTC.

This clonotype was seen many times. J is TRBJ2-3 and V is TRBV6-1; 8 bases match TRBD1. The germline gives CDR1 MNHNS, CDR2 SASEGT. Germline trimming cut 0 bases from V and 7 bases from J; bases unmatched to any gene: 6. This CDR3 is built from 15 residues. The CDR3 bases are TGTGCCAGCAGTGAAGCGGACAGGGAATCCCATACGCAGTATTTT. Translated, it gives CASSEADRESHTQYF.

The table lists this clonotype with many counts. The genes are TRBV9 and TRBJ1-1; the match to TRBD1 covers 8 bases. In germline, CDR1 is SGDLS, CDR2 YYNGEE. CDR3 size: 15 residues. Trimming took 4 bases from V and 0 from J; bases not matched to a gene: 5. The CDR3 sequence is CASSPRTGMNTEAFF. The CDR3 bases are TGTGCCAGCAGCCCCCGGACAGGGATGAACACTGAAGCTTTCTTT.

This clonotype was picked up a small number of times. This chain links TRBV7-9 with TRBJ2-5; the D gene is possibly TRBD2 (6 bases). V was cut by 0 bases and J by 5 bases, with 16 bases left in between. The CDR3 contains 16 residues. CDR1 SEHNR and CDR2 FQNEAQ come from the germline V gene (reference sequence). The CDR3 sequence: CASSLARGGSGETQYF. The CDR3 DNA reads as TGTGCCAGCAGCTTAGCGAGAGGTGGGAGCGGGGAGACCCAGTACTTC. The entire variable domain, with the rest obtained from reference TRBV7-9 and TRBJ2-5, is as follows: DTGVSQNPRHKITKRGQNVTFRCDPISEHNRLYWYRQTLGQGPEFLTYFQNEAQLEKSRLLSDRFSAERPKGSFSTLEIQRTEQGDSAMYLCASSLARGGSGETQYFGPGTRLLVL.

This clonotype was found a few times. The chain recombines TRBV4-1 with TRBJ2-1, with TRBD2 identical over 7 bases. V lost 7 bases and J lost 1; bases outside the gene matches: 13. CDR1 and CDR2 from the germline V gene are MGHRA and YSYEKL. The CDR3 contains 17 residues. The CDR3 loop reads CASNPRGGAVSYNEQFF. CDR3 bases: TGCGCCAGCAACCCCCGGGGAGGGGCCGTGTCCTACAATGAGCAGTTCTTC.